This T cell receptor beta chain was sequenced during a study of blood T cell repertoires in COVID-19. TCRdb keeps only in-frame clones here, not all; method: immunoSEQ multiplex PCR. This sample has 250,000 to 300,000 clones, with about 86% found just once. The germline CDR1 and CDR2 sequences are LGHDT and YNNKEL (reference sequence). CDR3 length: 19 residues. Unmatched junction bases numbered 8, after V lost 2 bases and J lost 2 bases. Sequencing was done on a sample of peripheral blood. This sequence originates from an elderly man with acute or convalescent COVID-19. The chain recombines TRBV3-1 (or the pseudogene TRBV3-2) with TRBJ2-2; 13 bases line up with TRBD2. The CDR3, as DNA: TGTGCCAGCAGCCAACTTAGGACTAGCGGGGGACTAAACACCGGGGAGCTGTTTTTT. Protein sequence: CASSQLRTSGGLNTGELFF.